This paragraph reports one T cell receptor beta chain. Its specificity is not known. Between the trimmed V and J ends, which lost 3 bases and 0 bases, there was a span of 9 bases. The CDR3 is 14 amino acids. Germline V gives CDR1 SGHRS, CDR2 YFSETQ. Amplified TCR beta CDR3 regions derived from RNA transcripts. TCR CDR3 underwent first-round RT-PCR with the HTBI primer set. MiXCR was run by TCRdb on the multiplex PCR reads, yielding one entry per CDR3 protein. The sample records 400,000 to 450,000 distinct CDR3 sequences, approximately 15% being singletons. The data are from a study of T cells in Graves' hyperthyroidism and ophthalmopathy. Study-wide findings and caveats: Ophthalmopathy and stable hyperthyroidism were told apart by a 13 V-J model. Blood also contained most expanded thyroid clonotypes above 0.001.

Ophthalmopathy patients showed a Clinical Activity Score of at least 3, NOSPECS grade of at least 4 and duration under 3 months. Diagnosis rested on symptoms, serum thyroxine and TRAb, thyroid ultrasound, and orbital computed tomography. The sample taken for sequencing was blood. The clonotype comes from a man aged 18 to 30 with Graves' ophthalmopathy. The rearrangement links TRBV5-1 to TRBJ2-5; perhaps TRBD1 as D (6 bases). Here the CDR3 reads CASSSGDHQETQYF. The CDR3 region has the DNA TGCGCCAGCAGCTCAGGGGATCACCAAGAGACCCAGTACTTC. Using reference TRBV5-1 and TRBJ2-5 for the parts outside the CDR3, the full variable domain is KAGVTQTPRYLIKTRGQQVTLSCSPISGHRSVSWYQQTPGQGLQFLFEYFSETQRNKGNFPGRFSGRQFSNSRSEMNVSTLELGDSALYLCASSSGDHQETQYFGPGTRLLVL.